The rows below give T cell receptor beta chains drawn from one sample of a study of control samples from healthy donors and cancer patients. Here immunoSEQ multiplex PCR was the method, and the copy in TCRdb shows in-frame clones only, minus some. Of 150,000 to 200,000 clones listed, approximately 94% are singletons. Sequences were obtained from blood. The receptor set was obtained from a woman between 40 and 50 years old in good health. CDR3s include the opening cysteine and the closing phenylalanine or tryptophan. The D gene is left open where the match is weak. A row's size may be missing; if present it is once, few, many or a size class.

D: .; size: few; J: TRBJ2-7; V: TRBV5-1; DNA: TGCGCCAGCAGCTTGGACCCTACCAGCTCCTACGAGCAGTACTTC; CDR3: CASSLDPTSSYEQYF
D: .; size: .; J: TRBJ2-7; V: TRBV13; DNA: TGTGCCAGCAGCTTAGGCCGTAAGGGGACGACTCGCGAGCAGTACTTC; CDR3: CASSLGRKGTTREQYF
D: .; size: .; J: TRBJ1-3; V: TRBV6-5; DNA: TGTGCCAGCAGGTTTTCGGGGTCTGGAAACACCATATATTTT; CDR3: CASRFSGSGNTIYF
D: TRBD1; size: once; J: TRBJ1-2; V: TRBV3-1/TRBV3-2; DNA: TGTGCCAGCAGCCAACCGGGACAGGGTTACTATGGCTACACCTTC; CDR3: CASSQPGQGYYGYTF
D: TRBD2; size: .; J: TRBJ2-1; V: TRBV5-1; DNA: TGCGCCAGCAGCCCACGACTAGCGGGATACAATGAGCAGTTCTTC; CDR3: CASSPRLAGYNEQFF
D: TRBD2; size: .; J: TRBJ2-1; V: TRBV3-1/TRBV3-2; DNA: TGTGCCAGCAGCCAAGATTCGACTAGCGGGATACGGCAGTTCTTC; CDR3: CASSQDSTSGIRQFF
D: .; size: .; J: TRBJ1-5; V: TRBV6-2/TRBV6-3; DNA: TGTGCCAGCAGCCCTGGAGGGGATAGCAATCAGCCCCAGCATTTT; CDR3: CASSPGGDSNQPQHF
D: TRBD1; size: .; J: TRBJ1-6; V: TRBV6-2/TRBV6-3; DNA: TGTGCCAGCAGTTACGCGACAGGGAATTATTCACCCCTCCACTTT; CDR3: CASSYATGNYSPLHF
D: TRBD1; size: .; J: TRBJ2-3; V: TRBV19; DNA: TGTGCCAGTAGGGATTTTGGGACAGGGGCAAGTACGCAGTATTTT; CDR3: CASRDFGTGASTQYF
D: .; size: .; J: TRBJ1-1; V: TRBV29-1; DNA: TGCAGCGTTGTTAGGGGCGGGAACACTGAAGCTTTCTTT; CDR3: CSVVRGGNTEAFF
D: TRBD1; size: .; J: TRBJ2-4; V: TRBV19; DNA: TGTGCCAGTAGTATTTGGGCGGGGACAGGGATCCCGAACATTCAGTACTTC; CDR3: CASSIWAGTGIPNIQYF
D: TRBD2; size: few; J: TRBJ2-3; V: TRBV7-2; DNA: TGTGCCAGCAGCTTAGCCCCCGGGGGGATCGCAGATACGCAGTATTTT; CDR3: CASSLAPGGIADTQYF
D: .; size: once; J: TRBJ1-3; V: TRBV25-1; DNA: TGTGGCACAACAGGCGGAAACACCATATATTTT; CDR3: CGTTGGNTIYF
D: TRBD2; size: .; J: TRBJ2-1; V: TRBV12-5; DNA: TGTGCTAGTGGTTTGGTACTCACAGCGGGGGCCCTCAATGAGCAGTTCTTC; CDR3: CASGLVLTAGALNEQFF
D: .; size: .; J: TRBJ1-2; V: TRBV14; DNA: TGTGCCAGCAGCCAAGATAGGGTCCCTAACTATGGCTACACCTTC; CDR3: CASSQDRVPNYGYTF
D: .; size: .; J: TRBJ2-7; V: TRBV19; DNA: TGTGCCAGTAGTGTTGCAGCGGGCGCCTACGAGCAGTACTTC; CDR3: CASSVAAGAYEQYF
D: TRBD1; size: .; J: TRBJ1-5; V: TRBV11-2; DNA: TGTGCCAGCAGCTCTGACAGGGGGCGACAGCAGCCCCAGCATTTT; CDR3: CASSSDRGRQQPQHF
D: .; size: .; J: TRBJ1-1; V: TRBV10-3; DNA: TGCGCCATCAGGTCTGGGGTCACTGAAGCTTTCTTT; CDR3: CAIRSGVTEAFF
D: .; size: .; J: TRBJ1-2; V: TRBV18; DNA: TGTGCCAGCTCACCAGCGGACAGTCGGGGCTACACCTTC; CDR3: CASSPADSRGYTF
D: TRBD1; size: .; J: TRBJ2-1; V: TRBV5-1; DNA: TGCGCCAGCAGCTTCCTCCGGGACAGGGTCTACAATGAGCAGTTCTTC; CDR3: CASSFLRDRVYNEQFF
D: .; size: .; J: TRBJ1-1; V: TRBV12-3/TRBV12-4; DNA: TGTGCCAGCAGTTTAGGCAGGAACACTGAAGCTTTCTTT; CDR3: CASSLGRNTEAFF
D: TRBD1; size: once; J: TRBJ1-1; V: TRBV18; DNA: TGTGCCAGCTCACCTCCAACAGGGGAAACTGAAGCTTTCTTT; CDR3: CASSPPTGETEAFF
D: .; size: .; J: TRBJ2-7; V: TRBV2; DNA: TGTGCCAGCAGGCGGGGTTCCTCCTACGAGCAGTACTTC; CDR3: CASRRGSSYEQYF
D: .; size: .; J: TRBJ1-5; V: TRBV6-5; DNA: TGTGCCAGCAGTCCGACGTGGTCCGAAAATCAGCCCCAGCATTTT; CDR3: CASSPTWSENQPQHF
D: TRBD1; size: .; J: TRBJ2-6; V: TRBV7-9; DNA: TGTGCCAGCAGCTTATCTCCGGGACAGAGCCTCTCTGGGGCCAACGTCCTGACTTTC; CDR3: CASSLSPGQSLSGANVLTF
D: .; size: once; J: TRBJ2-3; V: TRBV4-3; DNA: TGCGCCAGCAGCCAAGAGAGGGGGGCAGATACGCAGTATTTT; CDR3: CASSQERGADTQYF
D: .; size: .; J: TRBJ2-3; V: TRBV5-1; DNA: TGCGCCAGCAGCTTGGACGTGATCGTGGGAGATACGCAGTATTTT; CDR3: CASSLDVIVGDTQYF
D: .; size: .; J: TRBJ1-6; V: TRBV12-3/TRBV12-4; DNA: TGTGCCAGCAGTTTAGCGCTGGGACCACCCCTCCACTTT; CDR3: CASSLALGPPLHF
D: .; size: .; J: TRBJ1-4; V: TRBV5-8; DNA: TGTGCCAGCAGCTTGCGGGCAACTAATGAAAAACTGTTTTTT; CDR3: CASSLRATNEKLFF
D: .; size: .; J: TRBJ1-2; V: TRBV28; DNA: TGTGCCAGCAGTCCGCCTCTCCGGGGGGGTGAAGGCTACACCTTC; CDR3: CASSPPLRGGEGYTF
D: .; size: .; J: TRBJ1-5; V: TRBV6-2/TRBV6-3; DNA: TGTGCCAGCAGTTATGGGCAGCTGTTCCCTAGCAATCAGCCCCAGCATTTT; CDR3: CASSYGQLFPSNQPQHF
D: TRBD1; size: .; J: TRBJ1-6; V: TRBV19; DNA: TGTGCCAGTAGTATAACAGGGGGCGATTCACCCCTCCACTTT; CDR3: CASSITGGDSPLHF
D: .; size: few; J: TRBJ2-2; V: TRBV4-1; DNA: TGCGCCAGCAGCCCCCAGGGAACGAAGGGGAACACCGGGGAGCTGTTTTTT; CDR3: CASSPQGTKGNTGELFF
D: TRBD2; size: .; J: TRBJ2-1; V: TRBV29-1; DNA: TGCAGCGTTTCCGGGGGGAACTACAATGAGCAGTTCTTC; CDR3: CSVSGGNYNEQFF
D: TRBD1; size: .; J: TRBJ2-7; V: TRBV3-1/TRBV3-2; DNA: TGTGCCAGCAGCCAAGGGGACAGGAGACACTTC; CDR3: CASSQGDRRHF